The 3 T cell receptor beta chains in this list originate from one sample, sequenced in a study of T-cell memory formation after mild COVID-19. TCRdb called the 5' RACE reads again in MiXCR, with one record for every CDR3 protein. Here the sample spans 580,000 or so distinct CDR3 sequences, 17% being singletons. The sequenced sample was PBMCs or a T cell subset sorted from them (not recorded which). Source of these receptors: an adult woman who had mild COVID-19 (a few samples of this study predate the infection). Cell type and time point are not known.

In this sample, this clonotype turned up a few times. This rearrangement joins TRBV7-9 to TRBJ1-1; D remains unclear. Germline-derived CDR1 and CDR2 are SEHNR and FQNEAQ (reference sequence). V lost 10 bases and J 6 bases, leaving 15 bases between the germline ends. This CDR3 contains 12 residues. The CDR3 bases are TGTGCCACCTCATTCAAACCGTCTGAAGCTTTCTTT. Translation gives CATSFKPSEAFF.

This clonotype was seen a handful of times. This chain connects TRBV27 to TRBJ1-6, with D hard to call. Germline lookup yields CDR1 MNHEY and CDR2 SMNVEV (reference sequence). With 6 bases removed from V and 7 bases from J, the gap between germline ends came to 13 bases. The CDR3 extends over 14 amino acids. This CDR3 is CASRDPGRNSPLHF. For the CDR3, the DNA is TGTGCCAGCAGAGACCCCGGGAGAAATTCACCCCTCCACTTT.

The genes are TRBV24-1 and TRBJ2-2; D is unresolved. This CDR3 contains 16 residues. Trimming pared 5 bases from V and 0 bases from J, leaving 12 bases between. Germline CDR1 and CDR2: KGHDR and SFDVKD. CDR3 region: CATSGLGAANTGELFF. The CDR3 coding sequence is TGTGCCACCAGTGGCTTGGGTGCGGCGAACACCGGGGAGCTGTTTTTT.